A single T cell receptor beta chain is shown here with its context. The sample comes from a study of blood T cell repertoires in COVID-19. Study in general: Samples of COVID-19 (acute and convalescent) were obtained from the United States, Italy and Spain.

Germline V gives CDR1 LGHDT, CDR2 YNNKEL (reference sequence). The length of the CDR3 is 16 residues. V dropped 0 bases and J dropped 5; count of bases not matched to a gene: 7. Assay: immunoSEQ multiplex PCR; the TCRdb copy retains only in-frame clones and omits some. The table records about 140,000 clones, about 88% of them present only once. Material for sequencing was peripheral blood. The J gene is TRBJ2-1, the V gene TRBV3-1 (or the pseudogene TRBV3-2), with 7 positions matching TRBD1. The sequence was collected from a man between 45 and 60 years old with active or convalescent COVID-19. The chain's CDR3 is CASSQEGTGADNEQFF. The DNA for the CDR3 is TGTGCCAGCAGCCAAGAGGGTACAGGGGCGGACAATGAGCAGTTCTTC.